The TCR beta chain described here comes from a study of Ad26.COV2.S vaccination and SARS-CoV-2 variants. Produced via immunoSEQ multiplex PCR; TCRdb's table is partial and in-frame only. The sample includes approximately 420,000 clones, around 87% seen only once; the top ten take 3.6%. Whole-study findings and limits: Reports say spike-specific CD8+ and CD4+ T cell responses covered substantial breadth after vaccination.

This sample's treatment: over 15 received Ad26.COV2.S at low or high dose, single or two shots; about 5 received placebo; per-sample allocation not given. Following the first vaccine or placebo injection, samples were taken on day 63. The germline V gene has CDR1 SGHRS and CDR2 YFSETQ. V lost 6 bases, J lost 2 bases, and 12 bases lay in between. The CDR3 is 14 residues long. Of note for this clone: Its matching antigen is unknown.

This receptor was taken from a person aged 18-60 years who received the Ad26.COV2.S COVID-19 vaccine or a placebo. Sequenced material: peripheral blood, taken in a trial of Ad26.COV2.S vaccine versus placebo. This chain connects TRBV5-1 to TRBJ2-1, with D maybe TRBD1 (5 bases). CDR3 in amino acids: CASTPRRAYNEQFF. The CDR3, as DNA: TGCGCCAGCACCCCCCGCAGGGCCTACAATGAGCAGTTCTTC. The whole variable domain, filled in from reference TRBV5-1 and TRBJ2-1, reads KAGVTQTPRYLIKTRGQQVTLSCSPISGHRSVSWYQQTPGQGLQFLFEYFSETQRNKGNFPGRFSGRQFSNSRSEMNVSTLELGDSALYLCASTPRRAYNEQFFGPGTRLTVL.